Shown below are 2 T cell receptor beta chains from a single sample sequenced in a study of blood T cells in healthy people across ages. The use of a sample-barcoded 5' primer and a J-beta primer mix characterized a second PCR of roughly 6 to 11 cycles. TCRdb processed the 5' RACE reads anew with MiXCR; each CDR3 protein has one entry. The data hold about 650,000 distinct CDR3 sequences, with 32% observed a single time. Sequencing was carried out using blood. Receptors originate from a woman of 80 years or more in good health.

There are a few counts of this clonotype. The rearrangement uses TRBV20-1 and TRBJ1-1; no clear D. The CDR3 sequence is 11 residues long. Trimming shortened V by 4 bases and J by 7 bases, and 10 bases separated the two germline ends. Germline V gives CDR1 DFQATT, CDR2 SNEGSKA (reference sequence). In DNA, the CDR3 is TGCAGTGCTATAGCTGGGATTGAAGCTTTCTTT. Its translation is CSAIAGIEAFF.

This clonotype appeared many times. This chain connects TRBV4-3 to TRBJ2-5; perhaps TRBD1 as D (6 bases). The germline gives CDR1 LGHNA, CDR2 YSLEER. V was cut by 0 bases and J by 0 bases, with 17 bases left in between. The CDR3 sequence is 18 residues long. The CDR3 sequence is CASSQDIFDRFYQETQYF. The CDR3 region has the DNA TGCGCCAGCAGCCAAGATATCTTTGACAGGTTCTACCAAGAGACCCAGTACTTC.